This TCR beta chain was obtained from a study of T-cell memory formation after mild COVID-19 (dated by TCRdb to about 2021). With respect to the entire study: Most TCR sequence clusters were specific to one of the two donors. Longitudinal TCRalpha and TCRbeta repertoire sequencing tracked T-cell clones expanding and contracting after mild COVID-19 in two donors. Two young, previously healthy adult volunteers made up the cohort, one male and one female.

Ficoll-Paque density gradient centrifugation was used to isolate PBMCs. Sequencing relied on an Illumina NovaSeq 6000. TCRalpha and TCRbeta cDNA libraries were constructed by 5'RACE with constant-segment primers, with sample barcodes and unique molecular identifiers being introduced. RNA was extracted from every sample with Trizol reagent. Library amplification was performed in two PCR steps, and a second sample barcode and Illumina TruSeq adapters were introduced in the second step. The libraries were sequenced on an Illumina NovaSeq using 2 x 150 bp paired-end reads. Turning to the authors' computational methods: Reads were demultiplexed and collapsed into UMI-guided consensus sequences with migec v1.2.7. Using mixcr v2.1.11, UMI consensuses were aligned to TRA and TRB V and J templates and then assembled into clonotypes. Expanded or contracted clonotypes were those called significant by both edgeR and NoisET, with noise models trained on biological replicates. edgeR calls used a false discovery rate-adjusted p below 0.01 and a log2 fold-change threshold of 1. As an exploratory analysis of dynamics, max-normalized trajectories of the 1000 most abundant clonotypes were examined by PCA with hierarchical clustering. The CD4 or CD8 phenotype of responding clones was assigned using the separately sequenced CD4+ and CD8+ repertoires. TCRdb trimmed the raw reads at Q25, called clones with MiXCR and kept productive beta chains. Entries are consolidated by CDR3 protein sequence, retaining the most common genes and DNA. In this record, the V and J calls reflect TCRdb's handling and not the investigators' own analysis. The sample table shows around 110,000 distinct CDR3 sequences, and approximately 17% are seen once. The ten most abundant clones make up around 28% of the sample.

As concerns this clonotype: Its antigen target is currently unknown. One base away there is no much larger clone; base qualities are not given.

The germline V gene yields SGHVS for CDR1 and FQNEAQ for CDR2. The CDR3 measures 15 amino acids from cysteine to phenylalanine. The only DNA kept is the CDR3, 45 bases in frame from the first base. Trimming leaves V shorter by 1 base and J shorter by 5 bases, with the junction holding 4 bases beyond the gene matches. Paper-wide results and their limitations: Some responding clones were detected in pre-infection memory, suggesting pre-existing cross-reactive memory T cells joined the SARS-CoV-2 response. The study covered only two mild cases, and larger cohorts including severe cases with pre-infection samples were considered necessary. Contracting CD4+ clones appeared mostly in the CM and EM memory subsets, whereas CD8+ clones were enriched in EMRA. Balanced CD4/CD8 phenotypes were observed for clones contracting from day 15 to 85, whereas a bias towards CD4+ was observed for a second wave of clones expanding from day 15 to 37. Whether the second-wave clones peaking on day 37 were SARS-CoV-2 specific was not confirmed.

Sequenced sample: PBMCs or a T cell subset sorted from them (not recorded which). This sequence uses TRBV7-8 and TRBJ2-1, and 8 bases in between align with TRBD2. This TCR derives from an adult woman who had mild COVID-19 (a few samples of this study predate the infection). The sample titles of this study are shuffled in the database, so cell type and time point are left out; the donor was told from shared clones. CDR3 protein: CASSLVYSGNNEQFF. Read as DNA, the sequence is TGTGCCAGCAGCTTAGTCTATAGCGGGAACAATGAGCAGTTCTTC.